The sequence of this TCR beta chain was determined in a study of T-cell reconstitution after alpha-beta-depleted transplantation in children. Broader study findings: Several hundred expanded graft clones reportedly were the source of alpha-beta T cells about two months after transplant. The study traced high day-60 TCRbeta diversity in some patients to surviving recipient T cells and thymic progenitors.

Remarks on this clonotype: Its antigen is currently unknown.

Preparation of the TCRbeta library involved a method that used unique molecular identifiers. From the PCR reads, TCRdb called clonotypes with MiXCR, one entry per CDR3 protein. The sample lists about 610,000 distinct CDR3 sequences; roughly 30% were seen once. V was shortened by 1 base and J by 5 bases, with 11 bases between the two germline ends. CDR1 is MNHEY, CDR2 SVGAGI, per germline. CDR3 length: 14 amino acids. The gene calls are TRBV6-5 and TRBJ2-5, with a weak D call TRBD1 (5 bases). This specimen was PBMCs, taken before TCRalphabeta/CD19-depleted stem cell transplant. The origin of this receptor is a boy less than two years old with Wiskott-Aldrich syndrome, due to receive a stem cell transplant. The CDR3 spells CASSYYQGMETQYF. CDR3 DNA: TGTGCCAGCAGTTACTATCAGGGCATGGAGACCCAGTACTTC.